This record looks at one T cell receptor (beta chain) sequence and its context. Trimming removed 7 bases at V and 0 bases at J, with 13 bases between. This CDR3 has 14 amino acids. Per germline, CDR1 LNHDA and CDR2 SQIVND (reference sequence). Patients selected for sequencing had displayed CD8+CD57+ cell expansion by flow cytometry. These data originate in a study of CD8+CD57+ T cells in acquired aplastic anemia. TCR beta VDJ and CDR3 profiling used genomic DNA as template. MiXCR, applied by TCRdb to the reads, yields one record per CDR3 protein. Of 150,000 to 200,000 distinct CDR3 sequences listed, under 55% were seen once; the top ten hold approximately 3%.

Material for sequencing was sorted CD4+, CD8+, or CD8+CD57+ T cells (not recorded which) from PBMCs. The TCR was taken from a human donor with aplastic anemia. This chain joins TRBV19 and TRBJ2-7; D is uncertain. The CDR3 sequence is CASTSSVSSYEQYF. CDR3 nucleotide sequence: TGTGCCAGTACCTCCAGTGTAAGCTCCTACGAGCAGTACTTC.